This T cell receptor (beta chain) was identified in a study of blood T cell repertoires in COVID-19. As for the study in general: The samples span acute and convalescent COVID-19 from the United States, Italy and Spain. PBMCs, B-cell-depleted T cells, or T cells were the source of the cDNA or gDNA that made up the material.

Followed over time, Seattle patients had been enrolled while infection was active. Assay: immunoSEQ multiplex PCR; the TCRdb copy retains only in-frame clones and omits some. The profile shows more than 200,000 clones, more than 85% of them singletons. Per the germline V gene, CDR1 is SQVTM and CDR2 is ANQGSEA. The V segment lost 4 bases and the J segment 1 base; nucleotides outside the gene matches: 5. The CDR3 consists of 15 residues. The TCR comes from a woman aged 55-70 years with COVID-19, enrolled during active disease. The chain joins TRBV29-1 to TRBJ2-3; 10 nucleotides match TRBD2. What was sequenced was peripheral blood. CDR3 in DNA: TGCAGCGTTGGGGCGCTAGCGGGAGGCACAGATACGCAGTATTTT. Translating it yields CSVGALAGGTDTQYF.